This TCR beta chain was sequenced in a study of blood T cell repertoires in COVID-19. Study-level information: T cells, B-cell-depleted T cells, or PBMCs provided the cDNA or gDNA that served as material.

After removal of 5 bases from V and 9 bases from J, the junction contained 11 bases not matched to a gene. This CDR3 spans 15 amino acids. The germline V gene encodes CDR1 SGHTA and CDR2 FQGNSA. In the authors' workflow: Reference gene primer amplification in the assay estimated nucleated cell counts. Measured with immunoSEQ multiplex PCR; TCRdb has only the in-frame clones, and not every one. That table gives V, J and clone size, and the DNA gave D and trimming. The table lists about 70,000 clones, approximately 83% of them singletons, with under 3% in the top ten. Sequencing was done on a sample of peripheral blood. This TCR derives from a man at least 80 years old with acute or convalescent COVID-19. The V gene is TRBV7-2, the J gene TRBJ2-3, with TRBD1 matching 10 bases. The CDR3 DNA follows: TGTGCCAGCAGCGCGCAGGGACAGGGGTTAGGCACGCAGTATTTT. Its translation is CASSAQGQGLGTQYF.